The 26 T cell receptor beta chains below come from one sample, sequenced in a study of blood T cells in healthy people across ages. Primers used in a second PCR of roughly 7 to 12 cycles were a sample-barcoded 5' primer and a J-beta primer mix. TCRdb analysed the 5' RACE reads with MiXCR anew, one entry per CDR3 protein. The table has more than 800,000 distinct CDR3 sequences, 29% seen once. The sample comprised blood. The receptor source for this set is a woman of 80 years or more in good health.

This clonotype has ten or more counts. This chain links TRBV6-1 with TRBJ2-3; a possible D gene is TRBD2 (5 bases). Trimming removed 4 bases from V and 4 bases from J, with 21 bases in between. This CDR3 spans 17 amino acids. The germline V gene encodes CDR1 MNHNS and CDR2 SASEGT. The CDR3 loop reads CASSVAGLGSASDTQYF. Written as DNA, the CDR3 is TGTGCCAGCAGTGTTGCGGGCCTTGGGTCGGCATCAGATACGCAGTATTTT.

The chain recombines TRBV18 with TRBJ2-1; 12 bases agree with TRBD2. The CDR3 length is 16 residues. Germline CDR1 KGHSH, CDR2 LQKENI. V trimming: 3 bases; J trimming: 6 bases; junction bases outside the gene matches: 6. CDR3 bases: TGTGCCAGCTCACCCCGACTAGCGGGGGCGATCAATGAGCAGTTCTTC. Protein product: CASSPRLAGAINEQFF.

The sample holds many counts of this clonotype. The rearrangement links TRBV12-3 or TRBV12-4 to TRBJ2-3, with no clear D. The CDR3 sequence is 15 residues long. Trimming shortened V by 3 bases and J by 1 base, and 11 bases separated the two germline ends. The CDR3 region is CASSFGSLGTDTQYF. Written as DNA, the CDR3 is TGTGCCAGCAGTTTTGGCAGTTTGGGCACAGATACGCAGTATTTT.

The V gene is TRBV6-1, the J gene TRBJ2-6; D gene unclear. The CDR3 extends over 14 amino acids. Trimming took off 7 bases at V and 3 bases at J, with 10 bases between the two ends. Germline V gene lookup returns CDR1 MNHNS and CDR2 SASEGT. The CDR3 nucleotides are TGTGCCAGCAAGGTGGGGTATGGGGCCAACGTCCTGACTTTC. Encoded protein: CASKVGYGANVLTF.

This clonotype occurred many times. This chain links TRBV20-1 with TRBJ2-7; unclear D gene. The CDR3 is 12 amino acids. Germline lookup yields CDR1 DFQATT and CDR2 SNEGSKA (reference sequence). V shed 3 bases and J shed 7 bases, with 13 bases lying between them. The CDR3 loop is CSASARPGEQYF. CDR3 DNA sequence: TGCAGTGCTAGTGCCAGACCGGGTGAGCAGTACTTC.

This clonotype showed up many times. The chain joins TRBV20-1 to TRBJ2-3; 9 bases match TRBD2. Germline CDR1 DFQATT, CDR2 SNEGSKA (reference sequence). The CDR3 consists of 20 residues. Trimming took 0 bases from V and 4 from J; bases not matched to a gene: 20. CDR3 in DNA: TGCAGTGCTAGAGATAACGGACTAGCGAGTTCATACGTCCTCCCAGATACGCAGTATTTT. It codes for CSARDNGLASSYVLPDTQYF.

This clonotype was detected ten times or more. The chain joins TRBV7-2 to TRBJ2-3; 7 nucleotides agree with TRBD1. V lost 4 bases, J lost 2 bases, and 3 bases stayed unmatched. Germline CDR1 and CDR2: SGHTA and FQGNSA. CDR3 size: 14 residues. The CDR3 DNA reads as TGTGCCAGCAGCTCGGGACAGAACACAGATACGCAGTATTTT. Translation gives CASSSGQNTDTQYF.

This clonotype has ten or more counts. V is TRBV24-1 and J is TRBJ2-1; D call uncertain. The CDR3 extends over 15 amino acids. In germline, CDR1 is KGHDR, CDR2 SFDVKD. V gave up 3 bases and J gave up 9 bases, with 17 bases separating them. The CDR3 loop is CATSDTTTGWVEQFF. In nucleotides, the CDR3 is TGTGCCACCAGTGATACAACCACCGGATGGGTTGAGCAGTTCTTC.

CDR3 in amino acids: CASSRGSRQPQHF. In DNA, the CDR3 is TGTGCCAGCAGCCGGGGCAGTCGTCAGCCCCAGCATTTT. The V and J genes are TRBV6-6 and TRBJ1-5, with D tentatively TRBD1 (5 bases). Trimming pared 6 bases from V and 6 bases from J, leaving 12 bases between. CDR1 and CDR2 from the germline V gene are MNHNY and SVGAGI (reference sequence). The CDR3 runs to 13 residues.

This clonotype was detected ten times or more. This chain joins TRBV10-3 and TRBJ2-3; no clear D. V shed 3 bases and J shed 6 bases, with 16 bases lying between them. Germline V gene data show CDR1 as ENHRY and CDR2 as SYGVKD. The CDR3 length is 15 residues. CDR3 sequence (DNA): TGTGCCATCAGTGAACCGGGCCCCGTTGGGGATACGCAGTATTTT. It yields the protein CAISEPGPVGDTQYF.

With regard to this clonotype: This could be a read error, since a much larger clone is one nucleotide away. The gene calls are TRBV24-1 and TRBJ2-1; TRBD1 matches 7 bases. Germline V lookup: CDR1 KGHDR, CDR2 SFDVKD. The CDR3 has 15 residues. In nucleotides, the CDR3 is TGTGCCACCAGTGCAGGCAGGGGGACCTACAATAAGCAGTTCTTC. This translates into CATSAGRGTYNKQFF.

This clonotype was counted ten times or more. The J gene is TRBJ1-2, the V gene TRBV4-1, with D hard to call. This CDR3 region has 16 residues. The germline V gene has CDR1 MGHRA and CDR2 YSYEKL. Trimming pared 1 base from V and 0 bases from J, leaving 12 bases between. The CDR3 is CASSQGAGRANYGYTF. The DNA for the CDR3 is TGCGCCAGCAGCCAAGGAGCCGGCCGGGCTAACTATGGCTACACCTTC.

This clonotype occurred many times. This chain joins TRBV12-3 or TRBV12-4 and TRBJ1-1; D gene unclear. V lost 7 bases, J lost 0 bases, and 12 bases lay in between. The length of the CDR3 is 14 residues. The CDR3 bases are TGTGCCAGCACCCGGCGGATCGTGAACACTGAAGCTTTCTTT. Translation: CASTRRIVNTEAFF.

This clonotype has a count of ten or more. The rearrangement joins TRBV29-1 to TRBJ2-1, with 13 bases matching TRBD2. The junction had 6 bases not matched to a gene; V was cut back by 7 bases and J by 9 bases. Germline loops: CDR1 SQVTM, CDR2 ANQGSEA. The CDR3 length is 13 residues. The CDR3, as DNA: TGCAGCGCAACTAGCGGGGGGGGGACTGAGCAGTTCTTC. Protein: CSATSGGGTEQFF.

Regarding this clonotype: A clone one base away is much larger, so this may be a read error. The genes are TRBV30 and TRBJ2-1; unclear D gene. The CDR3 has 13 amino acids. Trimming removed 0 bases from V and 8 bases from J, with 11 bases in between. Germline CDR1 is GTSNPN and CDR2 is SVGIG (reference sequence). Written as DNA, the CDR3 is TGTGCCTGGAGTGTACGGCCGTACCATGAGCAGTTCTTC. Residues: CAWSVRPYHEQFF. Full variable domain (outside the CDR3, taken from reference TRBV30 and TRBJ2-1): SQTIHQWPATLVQPVGSPLSLECTVEGTSNPNLYWYRQAAGRGLQLLFYSVGIGQISSEVPQNLSASRPQDRQFILSSKKLLLSDSGFYLCAWSVRPYHEQFFGPGTRLTVL.

V gene TRBV9 combines with J gene TRBJ1-1; 11 bases match TRBD1. J lost 4 bases, V lost 4 bases, and 12 bases had no gene match. This CDR3 contains 17 residues. Per the germline V gene, CDR1 is SGDLS and CDR2 is YYNGEE. This chain's CDR3 is CASSSHIGQGAGTEAFF. CDR3 coding DNA: TGTGCCAGCAGCTCGCATATTGGACAGGGGGCCGGCACTGAAGCTTTCTTT.

At least ten counts were recorded for this clonotype. This sequence joins TRBV20-1 and TRBJ2-1; perhaps TRBD2 as D (6 bases). Germline V gives CDR1 DFQATT, CDR2 SNEGSKA (reference sequence). The germline V and J ends were trimmed by 4 bases and 4 bases, with 8 bases remaining between them. This CDR3 is built from 12 residues. CDR3 in amino acids: CSATGDYNEQFF. DNA of the CDR3: TGCAGTGCTACGGGAGATTACAATGAGCAGTTCTTC.

In regard to this clonotype: With a much larger clone just one base away, this may be a read error. J is TRBJ1-1 and V is TRBV5-1; D perhaps matches TRBD1 (6 bases). The germline gives CDR1 SGHRS, CDR2 YFSETQ. V was clipped by 4 bases and J by 0 bases, with 16 bases between them. This CDR3 comprises 16 residues. CDR3 protein: CASSGSAGALNTEAFF. CDR3 nucleotides: TGCGCCAGCAGCGGATCGGCAGGGGCCCTGAACACTGAAGCTTTCTTT.

The V gene is TRBV6-4, the J gene TRBJ2-1, with TRBD2 matching over 12 bases. V lost 5 bases and J lost 8; bases outside the gene matches: 10. The germline V gene encodes CDR1 MRHNA and CDR2 SNTAGT. This CDR3 is 16 amino acids long. The CDR3 is CASSKTGTSGPDEQFF. The CDR3 nucleotides are TGTGCCAGCAGTAAAACCGGGACTAGCGGGCCGGATGAGCAGTTCTTC.

Note on this clonotype: This may be a read error: a much more frequent sequence differs by one nucleotide. The gene calls are TRBV2 and TRBJ1-2; no clear D gene. V was clipped by 4 bases and J by 4 bases, with 10 bases between them. The germline V gene has CDR1 SNHLY and CDR2 FYNNEI. This CDR3 contains 13 residues. CDR3 bases: TGTGCCAGCAGTGTGGACGGAAGCTATGGCTACACCTTC. Translated, it gives CASSVDGSYGYTF.

Ten or more counts support this clonotype. The gene calls are TRBV3-1 and TRBJ1-2; tentatively, D is TRBD1 (6 bases). Looked up from germline, CDR1 is LGHDT and CDR2 is YNNKEL (reference sequence). The CDR3 is made up of 13 amino acids. Trimming left V 0 bases short and J 8 bases short, with 10 bases between. The CDR3 spells CASSQDRTAGYTF. The CDR3 bases are TGTGCCAGCAGCCAAGATCGGACAGCCGGCTACACCTTC.

This clonotype was found a few times. This chain uses TRBV24-1 with TRBJ1-1, with D maybe TRBD1 (5 bases). CDR1 and CDR2 (germline): KGHDR, SFDVKD. The germline V and J ends were trimmed by 2 bases and 1 base, with 10 bases remaining between them. The CDR3 sequence is 15 residues long. CDR3 residues: CATSDSRVANTEAFF. The CDR3 DNA reads TGTGCCACCAGTGATTCCAGGGTCGCGAACACTGAAGCTTTCTTT.

Concerning this clonotype itself: At one end the junction does not follow the germline gene, possibly because of a read error. V gene TRBV5-1 combines with J gene TRBJ2-6, with D perhaps matching TRBD1 or TRBD2 (5 bases each). Germline V gene data show CDR1 as SGHRS and CDR2 as YFSETQ. CDR3 length: 17 amino acids. CDR3 coding DNA: TGCGCCAGCAGCTTCGGGACGGGGAGTAGTGGGGCCAGCGTCCTGACTTTC. As protein: CASSFGTGSSGASVLTF.

The chain has TRBV16 and TRBJ1-2; 7 bases map to TRBD1. The CDR3 consists of 15 residues. With V trimmed by 6 bases and J by 1 base, 8 bases remained unmatched. Per the germline V gene, CDR1 is KGHSY and CDR2 is FQNENV. The CDR3: CASRVNRGSNYGYTF. In nucleotides, the CDR3 is TGTGCCAGCAGAGTCAACAGGGGCAGTAACTATGGCTACACCTTC.

V and J are TRBV14 and TRBJ1-4; possibly TRBD1 for D (5 bases). Germline loops: CDR1 SGHDN, CDR2 FVKESK. Trimming left V 4 bases short and J 3 bases short, with 9 bases between. The CDR3 has 14 residues. CDR3 in DNA: TGTGCCAGCAGCCCAGGGATACCTAATGAAAAACTGTTTTTT. Translating gives CASSPGIPNEKLFF.

This clonotype showed up many times. J is TRBJ2-7 and V is TRBV10-3; maybe TRBD2 (6 bases). The CDR3 totals 14 residues. V lost 3 bases to trimming and J lost 2 bases, with 11 bases between them. The germline CDR1 and CDR2 sequences are ENHRY and SYGVKD. In nucleotides, the CDR3 is TGTGCCATCAGTGAAAACGGGGAGGCCTACGAGCAGTACTTC. This sequence encodes CAISENGEAYEQYF.